One sample yielded the 21 T cell receptor beta chains listed below, sequenced in a study of blood T cell repertoires in COVID-19. The table came from immunoSEQ multiplex PCR; TCRdb's copy has only in-frame clones and leaves some out. Of under 500,000 clones in the sample, 87% were seen once. Sequenced: PBMCs or T cells enriched from blood (not recorded which). The receptor set was obtained from a young woman with acute COVID-19.

Only one count was recorded for this clone. This chain connects TRBV5-6 to TRBJ2-5, with 8 bases fitting TRBD2. The length of the CDR3 is 16 residues. Germline assignment: CDR1 SGHDT and CDR2 YYEEEE. V shed 1 base and J 5 bases; nucleotides not matched to a gene: 10. The CDR3 is CASSLLPGRAGETQYF. The CDR3 DNA reads as TGTGCCAGCAGCTTGTTGCCCGGGAGGGCCGGGGAGACCCAGTACTTC.

The V and J genes are TRBV11-2 and TRBJ2-1; tentative D call: TRBD2 (6 bases). Trimming removed 3 bases from V and 8 bases from J, with 14 bases in between. This CDR3 is built from 14 residues. Germline CDR1 SGHAT, CDR2 FQNNGV. CDR3 sequence: CASSFRGIRDEQFF. As DNA, the CDR3 is TGTGCCAGCAGCTTCCGGGGGATTCGGGATGAGCAGTTCTTC. Complete variable domain (other parts from reference TRBV11-2 and TRBJ2-1): EAGVAQSPRYKIIEKRQSVAFWCNPISGHATLYWYQQILGQGPKLLIQFQNNGVVDDSQLPKDRFSAERLKGVDSTLKIQPAKLEDSAVYLCASSFRGIRDEQFFGPGTRLTVL.

This rearrangement joins TRBV19 to TRBJ2-7; 7 nucleotides line up with TRBD2. The CDR3 extends over 14 amino acids. Trimming cost V 3 bases and J 5 bases; bases outside gene matches: 7. The V gene's germline CDR1 is LNHDA and CDR2 SQIVND (reference sequence). CDR3 in DNA: TGTGCCAGTAGTATGGCGTCGCGGGAGAACGAGCAGTACTTC. It is translated as CASSMASRENEQYF.

J is TRBJ1-2 and V is TRBV6-5; maybe TRBD1 (6 bases). Per germline, CDR1 MNHEY and CDR2 SVGAGI. CDR3 length equals 12 residues. V lost 5 bases to trimming and J lost 8 bases, with 12 bases between them. The CDR3 nucleotides are TGTGCCAGCAGTCGTGGGGGCGTCGGCTACACCTTC. Its translation: CASSRGGVGYTF.

The CDR3 sequence: CASSWGRGADTQYF. The CDR3 DNA is TGTGCCAGCAGCTGGGGCAGGGGGGCAGATACGCAGTATTTT. The chain joins TRBV5-6 to TRBJ2-3; perhaps TRBD1 as D (7 bases). The V end lost 3 bases, the J end lost 4 bases, and 12 bases lay between the germline ends. Germline CDR1 and CDR2: SGHDT and YYEEEE. This CDR3 contains 14 residues.

This chain uses TRBV3-1 (or the pseudogene TRBV3-2) with TRBJ1-4, with 7 bases identical to TRBD1. V was pared by 6 bases and J by 0 bases, with 4 bases of the junction left unmatched. The CDR3 contains 15 residues. The V gene's germline CDR1 is LGHDT and CDR2 YNNKEL (reference sequence). In DNA form, the CDR3 reads TGTGCCAGCAGTGTTCAGGGGGCAACTAATGAAAAACTGTTTTTT. Translated, it gives CASSVQGATNEKLFF.

This chain links TRBV11-2 with TRBJ1-2, with 7 bases identical to TRBD1. The CDR3 is made up of 14 amino acids. J was trimmed by 2 bases and V by 3 bases; bases with no gene match: 3. Germline loops: CDR1 SGHAT, CDR2 FQNNGV. The CDR3 nucleotides are TGTGCCAGCAGCTTGGACAGGCTCAACTATGGCTACACCTTC. This sequence encodes CASSLDRLNYGYTF.

This clone is a singleton in its sample. The rearrangement joins TRBV6-5 to TRBJ1-5; possibly TRBD1 for D (6 bases). There are 14 residues in the CDR3. V lost 6 bases, J lost 2 bases, and 11 bases lay in between. Germline CDR1 and CDR2: MNHEY and SVGAGI. CDR3 bases: TGTGCCAGCAGCAAGGACAGACGCAATCAGCCCCAGCATTTT. It codes for CASSKDRRNQPQHF.

The gene calls are TRBV5-6 and TRBJ1-5; no clear D. CDR3 length equals 15 residues. V lost 4 bases and J lost 6, with 17 bases in between. The germline V gene encodes CDR1 SGHDT and CDR2 YYEEEE. CDR3 nucleotides: TGTGCCAGCAGCCCATCCCCAGTGGAGTCTCAGCCCCAGCATTTT. Residues: CASSPSPVESQPQHF.

DNA of the CDR3: TGCAGTGCTAGTCTGGCGGGAGAGACCCAGTACTTC. Residues: CSASLAGETQYF. This chain joins TRBV20-1 and TRBJ2-5; D is perhaps TRBD2 (5 bases). V lost 3 bases and J lost 4, with 9 bases in between. CDR3 length equals 12 residues. Per the germline V gene, CDR1 is DFQATT and CDR2 is SNEGSKA (reference sequence).

The chain employs TRBV5-1 and TRBJ2-5; 8 bases are shared with TRBD1. V lost 2 bases and J lost 2; bases outside the gene matches: 5. Germline CDR1 SGHRS, CDR2 YFSETQ. The CDR3 has 15 residues. The CDR3 DNA follows: TGCGCCAGCAGCTTAGGGGACAGGTATCAAGAGACCCAGTACTTC. This translates into CASSLGDRYQETQYF.

V and J are TRBV7-9 and TRBJ2-7; 9 nucleotides line up with TRBD1. CDR3 length equals 15 residues. Germline CDR1 SEHNR, CDR2 FQNEAQ (reference sequence). The V segment lost 2 bases and the J segment 1 base; nucleotides outside the gene matches: 3. CDR3 coding DNA: TGTGCCAGCAGCTTAAGTGGGACAGGGTCCTACGAGCAGTACTTC. Translated: CASSLSGTGSYEQYF.

This clone showed up just a few times. V gene TRBV12-3 or TRBV12-4 combines with J gene TRBJ1-2; 7 bases agree with TRBD1. This CDR3 has 11 residues. V was pared by 8 bases and J by 8 bases, with 5 bases of the junction left unmatched. The CDR3 protein is CASGEGAGYTF. The CDR3 coding sequence is TGTGCCAGCGGTGAGGGGGCGGGCTACACCTTC.

This clone was detected once. The rearrangement links TRBV29-1 to TRBJ1-3; D is ambiguous. The germline V gene encodes CDR1 SQVTM and CDR2 ANQGSEA. Trimming took 5 bases from V and 1 from J, leaving 9 bases between them. This CDR3 spans 13 amino acids. CDR3 sequence reads: CSVFLSSGNTIYF. CDR3 nucleotides: TGCAGCGTTTTTCTCTCGTCTGGAAACACCATATATTTT.

The V gene is TRBV9, the J gene TRBJ2-3; D gene uncertain. CDR1 is SGDLS, CDR2 YYNGEE, per germline. The V end lost 4 bases, the J end lost 4 bases, and 13 bases lay between the germline ends. The length of the CDR3 is 14 residues. The CDR3 DNA sequence: TGTGCCAGCAGCTCTTCCCCCTTAGCAGATACGCAGTATTTT. Its protein is CASSSSPLADTQYF.

The sample holds one count of this clone. The chain combines TRBV3-1 (or the pseudogene TRBV3-2) with TRBJ1-4; a weak D match, TRBD1 (6 bases). Germline V gene sequence: CDR1 LGHDT, CDR2 YNNKEL (reference sequence). V lost 4 bases, J lost 11 bases, and 23 bases lay in between. The CDR3 is 16 amino acids. CDR3 in amino acids: CASSLSRGADGRKLFF. The CDR3, as DNA: TGTGCCAGCAGCCTCTCCCGGGGGGCGGACGGCAGGAAACTGTTTTTT.

The chain is built from TRBV13 and TRBJ2-7; TRBD1 matches 9 bases. Germline assignment: CDR1 PRHDT and CDR2 FYEKMQ (reference sequence). This CDR3 is 18 amino acids long. Germline trimming cut 1 base from V and 3 bases from J; bases unmatched to any gene: 13. In DNA, the CDR3 is TGTGCCAGCAGCTTAGACGGGTTCGGGGACAGGGAAGTCTACGAGCAGTACTTC. Protein sequence: CASSLDGFGDREVYEQYF.

The chain joins TRBV9 to TRBJ1-1; 8 bases align to TRBD1. V trimming: 3 bases; J trimming: 0 bases; junction bases outside the gene matches: 4. The CDR3 extends over 15 amino acids. Germline V gene lookup returns CDR1 SGDLS and CDR2 YYNGEE. The CDR3 here is CASSGQGSVNTEAFF. The CDR3 DNA sequence: TGTGCCAGCAGCGGACAGGGGAGTGTGAACACTGAAGCTTTCTTT.

This clone showed up just once. The chain carries TRBV10-3 and TRBJ2-2, with TRBD1 identical over 8 bases. Germline assignment: CDR1 ENHRY and CDR2 SYGVKD. Losses at the gene ends were 6 bases for V and 2 bases for J; bases not matched to a gene: 2. The CDR3 is 14 residues long. CDR3 region: CAISGTGNTGELFF. CDR3 nucleotides: TGTGCCATCAGCGGGACAGGTAACACCGGGGAGCTGTTTTTT.

The gene calls are TRBV6-4 and TRBJ1-5; no clear D. CDR3 size: 13 residues. Germline V lookup: CDR1 MRHNA, CDR2 SNTAGT. V lost 4 bases and J lost 6, with 10 bases in between. CDR3 residues: CASSVQTGQPQHF. In nucleotides, the CDR3 is TGTGCCAGCAGTGTTCAGACGGGTCAGCCCCAGCATTTT.

CDR3 DNA: TGTGCCAGCAGCTTACAGGGGACTAACTATGGCTACACCTTC. Amino acids: CASSLQGTNYGYTF. The J gene is TRBJ1-2, the V gene TRBV7-9; D may be TRBD1 (6 bases). CDR1 and CDR2 (germline): SEHNR, FQNEAQ (reference sequence). This CDR3 has 14 residues. Trimming left V 2 bases short and J 0 bases short, with 7 bases between.